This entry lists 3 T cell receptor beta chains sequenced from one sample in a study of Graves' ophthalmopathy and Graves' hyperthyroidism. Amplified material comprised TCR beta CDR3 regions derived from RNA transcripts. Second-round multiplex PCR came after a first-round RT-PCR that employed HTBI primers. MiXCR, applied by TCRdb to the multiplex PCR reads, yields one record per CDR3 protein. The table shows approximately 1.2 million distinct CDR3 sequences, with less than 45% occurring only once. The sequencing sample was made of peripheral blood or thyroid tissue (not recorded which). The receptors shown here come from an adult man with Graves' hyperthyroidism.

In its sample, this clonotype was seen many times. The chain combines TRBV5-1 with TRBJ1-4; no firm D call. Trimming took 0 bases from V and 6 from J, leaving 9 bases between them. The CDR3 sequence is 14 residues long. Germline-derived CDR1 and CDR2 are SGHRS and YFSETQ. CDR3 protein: CASSLGGLHEKLFF. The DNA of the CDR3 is TGCGCCAGCAGCTTGGGCGGACTTCATGAAAAACTGTTTTTT.

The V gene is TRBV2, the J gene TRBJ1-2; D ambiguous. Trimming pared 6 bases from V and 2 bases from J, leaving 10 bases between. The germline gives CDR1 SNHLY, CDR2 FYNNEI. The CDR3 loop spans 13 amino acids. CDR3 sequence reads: CASSVTQNYGYTF. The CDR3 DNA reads TGTGCCAGCAGCGTTACGCAGAACTATGGCTACACCTTC.

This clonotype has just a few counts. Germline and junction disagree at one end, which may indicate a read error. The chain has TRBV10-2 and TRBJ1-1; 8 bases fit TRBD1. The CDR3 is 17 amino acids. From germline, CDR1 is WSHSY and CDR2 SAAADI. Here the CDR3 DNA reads TGTGCCAGCAGTGAGGTTGGTGGGGGACAGGCGAGGAGCGAAGCTTTCTTT. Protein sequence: CASSEVGGGQARSEAFF.